This T cell receptor (beta chain) was observed in a study of human T cells and chemical hapten exposure. Findings of the study overall: The study found expanded TCRs formed significantly more large CDR3 similarity clusters than controls.

This clonotype was counted many times. Antigen unknown. This CDR3 has 14 residues. Germline CDR1 is DFQATT and CDR2 is SNEGSKA (reference sequence). V was pared by 1 base and J by 7 bases, with 7 bases of the junction left unmatched. MiXCR, applied by TCRdb to the RACE reads, yields one record per CDR3 protein. Of some 77,000 distinct CDR3 sequences in the sample, 10% to 13% were seen once. Time point here: patch test 1, 2 weeks after DPC sensitization. Documented treatment: therapeutic diphenylcyclopropenone sensitization with weekly scalp DPC. The source is a woman between 45 and 60 years old with alopecia areata. Some clones in this sample may be carry-over from other donors' samples. V is TRBV20-1 and J is TRBJ1-5, with TRBD1 matching 7 bases. Sample: whole blood, taken in connection with sensitization to the hapten diphenylcyclopropenone (DPC). CDR3 amino acids: CSARVRQGGQPQHF. CDR3 sequence (DNA): TGCAGTGCTAGAGTTAGACAGGGAGGGCAGCCCCAGCATTTT.